This is a list of T cell receptor beta chains from one sample in a study of CD8 T cells in ankylosing spondylitis. TCRdb used MiXCR to reprocess the 5' RACE reads, holding one entry per CDR3 protein. The table records over 450,000 distinct CDR3 sequences, over 9.5% of them present only once. Sequencing was performed on blood, either unsorted or a sorted T cell fraction (not recorded which). Receptors were obtained from a male donor with ankylosing spondylitis. Each CDR3 is given with its conserved first and last residue. The order of the fields is V gene, D gene, clone size, J gene, CDR3 DNA, CDR3 protein. D genes are given only for firm matches. For some rows the clone size is stated as once, few or many, or as a class when expanded; others skip it.

TRBV12-3/TRBV12-4,-,many,TRBJ1-2,TGTGCCAGCTTTGACAGAAACTATGGCTACACCTTC,CASFDRNYGYTF
TRBV20-1,-,-,TRBJ2-5,TGCAGTGTTCTACATCCCACGGTGGAGACCCAGTACTTC,CSVLHPTVETQYF
TRBV2,TRBD2,few,TRBJ2-1,TGTGCCACACAGCGGGAGGGCCTGGAGATCGAGCAGTTCTTC,CATQREGLEIEQFF
TRBV5-1,-,-,TRBJ2-1,TGCGCCAGCAGCGAGGTCCGGGCAAATGAGCAGTTCTTC,CASSEVRANEQFF
TRBV5-5,-,few,TRBJ1-1,TGTGCCAGCAGCCCCGGGGATTGGGGAACTGAAGCTTTCTTT,CASSPGDWGTEAFF
TRBV24-1,-,few,TRBJ1-5,TGTGCCACCAGGGGACCGGGATGGGGCAATCAGCCCCAGCATTTT,CATRGPGWGNQPQHF
TRBV11-2,TRBD1,few,TRBJ2-3,TGTGCCAGCAGCCCTTATGGGACAGGGGGCTCAGATACGCAGTATTTT,CASSPYGTGGSDTQYF
TRBV29-1,-,many,TRBJ1-1,TGCAGCGTTGCGGACGGGAGGTTCATGAACACTGAAGCTTTCTTT,CSVADGRFMNTEAFF
TRBV10-3,TRBD2,many,TRBJ2-7,TGTGCCACCTCTGCACTAGCGGAATCCTACGAGCAGTACTTC,CATSALAESYEQYF
TRBV2,-,-,TRBJ1-5,TGTGCCAGCAGTGAATGGTGGGACCAGCCCCAGCATTTT,CASSEWWDQPQHF
TRBV11-2,TRBD2,few,TRBJ2-3,TGTGCCAGCAGCTTAGTTTTTCGAGCGGGAGGCACAGATACGCAGTATTTT,CASSLVFRAGGTDTQYF
TRBV15,TRBD1,many,TRBJ2-1,TGTGCCACCAGCAGAGAAAGGACAGGGGGAGTAGATGAGCAGTTCTTC,CATSRERTGGVDEQFF
TRBV4-2,-,few,TRBJ1-2,TGTGCCAGCAGCCCCCCAGGAGTGATCCATGGCTACACCTTC,CASSPPGVIHGYTF
TRBV20-1,-,-,TRBJ2-3,TGCAGTGCTAGGAAGGGCTCTCGCACAGATACGCAGTATTTT,CSARKGSRTDTQYF
TRBV7-2,-,-,TRBJ1-2,TGTGCCAGCAGCTTAGACCCTTCAGCTAACTATGGCTACACCTTC,CASSLDPSANYGYTF
TRBV10-3,-,many,TRBJ2-7,TGTGCCATCAGTGAGTTATCTTACGAGCAGTACTTC,CAISELSYEQYF
TRBV24-1,TRBD1,-,TRBJ2-7,TGTGCCACCAGTGATTCCGACAGGGACTACGAGCAGTACTTC,CATSDSDRDYEQYF
TRBV5-1,-,-,TRBJ2-7,TGCGCCAGCAGCCAAGTGGGGCCCTACGAGCAGTACTTC,CASSQVGPYEQYF
TRBV11-2,-,few,TRBJ2-1,TGTGCCAGCAGCCTCCGGCGCGGGGACAGAGGGAGAATCTACAATGAGCAGTTCTTC,CASSLRRGDRGRIYNEQFF
TRBV25-1,-,-,TRBJ1-4,TGTGCCAGCAGGGAGAGGACAGCCGCGGAAGAAAAACTGTTTTTT,CASRERTAAEEKLFF
TRBV24-1,-,many,TRBJ2-2,TGTGCCACCAGTCCGGAGCCCAGGAGTGTCGGGGAGCTGTTTTTT,CATSPEPRSVGELFF
TRBV9,TRBD2,few,TRBJ2-1,TGTGCCCCAGGACCCAAGACTAGCGGGAGGGCCTGTGAGCAGTTCTTC,CAPGPKTSGRACEQFF
TRBV29-1,-,few,TRBJ2-1,TGCAGCGTGGTTGAGGGGCTTAGCTCCTACAATGAGCAGTTCTTC,CSVVEGLSSYNEQFF
TRBV28,-,few,TRBJ2-1,TGTGCCAGCAGTTTAGGGGGCGGGAGTGGATTCAATGAGCAGTTCTTC,CASSLGGGSGFNEQFF
TRBV10-3,-,-,TRBJ1-5,TGTGCCATCAGTGAGGACCGATATAGCAATCAGCCCCAGCATTTT,CAISEDRYSNQPQHF
TRBV5-1,-,many,TRBJ1-1,TGCGCCAGCAGCTTAGAGGGGCGGATGTACACTGAAGCTTTCTTT,CASSLEGRMYTEAFF
TRBV7-6,TRBD2,few,TRBJ2-4,TGTGCCAGCAGCTTAGGTGGCGGGAGGGCCGTTTCGGAAAACATTCAGTACTTC,CASSLGGGRAVSENIQYF
TRBV5-1,-,-,TRBJ2-6,TGCGCCAGCAGCGAGCAGTCTGGGGCCAACGTCCTGACTTTC,CASSEQSGANVLTF
TRBV10-1,TRBD2,-,TRBJ2-7,TGCGCCAGTCCGGACCTTAGCGGGGCGCGTTCCTACGAGCAGTACTTC,CASPDLSGARSYEQYF
TRBV6-1,TRBD1,many,TRBJ1-5,TGTGCCAGCACCCTTCAGGGGGCTGAACAGCCCCAGCATTTT,CASTLQGAEQPQHF